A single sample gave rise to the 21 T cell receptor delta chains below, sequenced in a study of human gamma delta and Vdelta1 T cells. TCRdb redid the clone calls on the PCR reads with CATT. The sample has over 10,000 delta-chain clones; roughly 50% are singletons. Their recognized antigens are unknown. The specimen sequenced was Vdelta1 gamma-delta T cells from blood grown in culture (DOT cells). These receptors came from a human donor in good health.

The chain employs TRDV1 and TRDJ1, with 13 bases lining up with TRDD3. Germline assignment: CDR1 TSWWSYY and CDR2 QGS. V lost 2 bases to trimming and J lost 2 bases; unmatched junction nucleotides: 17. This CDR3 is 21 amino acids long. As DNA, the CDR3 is TGTGCTCTTGGGGAATTATCCCCGCGTCGACTGGGGGATACGCGGACCGATAAACTCATCTTT. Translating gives CALGELSPRRLGDTRTDKLIF.

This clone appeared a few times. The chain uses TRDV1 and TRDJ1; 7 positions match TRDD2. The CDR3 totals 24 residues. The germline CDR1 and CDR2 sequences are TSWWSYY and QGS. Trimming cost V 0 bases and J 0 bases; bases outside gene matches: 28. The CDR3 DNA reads TGTGCTCTTGGGGAACTAAGCGTTCCTACGTCCCGGGCCAGAGCTCCTTTGTACACCGATAAACTCATCTTT. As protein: CALGELSVPTSRARAPLYTDKLIF.

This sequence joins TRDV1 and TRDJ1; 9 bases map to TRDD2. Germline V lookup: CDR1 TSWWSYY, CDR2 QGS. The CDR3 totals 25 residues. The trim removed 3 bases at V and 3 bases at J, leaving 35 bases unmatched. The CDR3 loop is CALGDYSPTTSLPTWMGECSDKLIF. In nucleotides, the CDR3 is TGTGCTCTTGGGGATTATTCTCCCACTACCAGCCTTCCTACGTGGATGGGGGAATGCTCCGATAAACTCATCTTT.

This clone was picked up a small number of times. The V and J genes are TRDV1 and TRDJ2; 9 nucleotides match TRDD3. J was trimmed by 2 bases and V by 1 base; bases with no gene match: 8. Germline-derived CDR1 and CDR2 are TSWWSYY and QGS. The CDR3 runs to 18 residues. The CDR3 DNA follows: TGTGCTCTTGGGGAACAGGTGGGGGATAAATGGTTGACAGCACAACTCTTCTTT. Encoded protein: CALGEQVGDKWLTAQLFF.

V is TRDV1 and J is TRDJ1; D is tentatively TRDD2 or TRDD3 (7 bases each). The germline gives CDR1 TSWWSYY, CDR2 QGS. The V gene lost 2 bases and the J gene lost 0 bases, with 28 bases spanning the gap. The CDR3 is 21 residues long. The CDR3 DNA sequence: TGTGCTCTTGGGGAAGGGGTTCCTACGTCTGGGGGTTCGAAGTACACCGATAAACTCATCTTT. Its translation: CALGEGVPTSGGSKYTDKLIF.

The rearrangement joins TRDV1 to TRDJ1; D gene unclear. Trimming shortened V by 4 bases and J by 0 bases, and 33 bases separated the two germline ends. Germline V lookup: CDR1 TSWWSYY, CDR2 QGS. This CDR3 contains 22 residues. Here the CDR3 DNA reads TGTGCTCTTGGGGTATTCGTCCCCGGGGTAAAACCCCCGCCCGAGTACACCGATAAACTCATCTTT. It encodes CALGVFVPGVKPPPEYTDKLIF.

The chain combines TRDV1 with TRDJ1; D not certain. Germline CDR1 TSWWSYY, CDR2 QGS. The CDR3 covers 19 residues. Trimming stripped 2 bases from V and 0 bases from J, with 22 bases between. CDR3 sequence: CALGEFVRLLAPYTDKLIF. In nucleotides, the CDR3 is TGTGCTCTTGGGGAATTCGTACGTCTCTTGGCCCCGTACACCGATAAACTCATCTTT.

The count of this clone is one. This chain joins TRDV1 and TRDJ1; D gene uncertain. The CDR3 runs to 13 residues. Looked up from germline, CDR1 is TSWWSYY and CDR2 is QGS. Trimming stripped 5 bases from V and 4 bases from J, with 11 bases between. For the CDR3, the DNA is TGTGCTCTTGGGTCTCATAGGAACGATAAACTCATCTTT. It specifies CALGSHRNDKLIF.

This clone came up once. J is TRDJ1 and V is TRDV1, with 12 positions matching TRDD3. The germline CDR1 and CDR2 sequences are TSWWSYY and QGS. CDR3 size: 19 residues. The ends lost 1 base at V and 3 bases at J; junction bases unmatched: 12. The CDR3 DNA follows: TGTGCTCTTGGGGAACGGCCTAGATTACTGGGGGATACTGCCGATAAACTCATCTTT. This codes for CALGERPRLLGDTADKLIF.

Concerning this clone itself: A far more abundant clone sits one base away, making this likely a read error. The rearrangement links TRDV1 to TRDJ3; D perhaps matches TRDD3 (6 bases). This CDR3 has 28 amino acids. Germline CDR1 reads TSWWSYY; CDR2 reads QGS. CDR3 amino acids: CALGDRLRTGPPETREYTSTWDPRQMFF. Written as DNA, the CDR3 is TGTGCTCTTGGGGACAGACTACGTACTGGGCCACCAGAGACTCGGGAATACACGAGTACCTGGGACCCCCGACAGATGTTTTTC.

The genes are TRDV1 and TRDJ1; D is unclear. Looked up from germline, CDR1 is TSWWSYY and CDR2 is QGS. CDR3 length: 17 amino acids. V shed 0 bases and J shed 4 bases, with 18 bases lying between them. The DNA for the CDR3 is TGTGCTCTTGGGGAACTAGATATTCAGAACCACCACGATAAACTCATCTTT. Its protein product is CALGELDIQNHHDKLIF.

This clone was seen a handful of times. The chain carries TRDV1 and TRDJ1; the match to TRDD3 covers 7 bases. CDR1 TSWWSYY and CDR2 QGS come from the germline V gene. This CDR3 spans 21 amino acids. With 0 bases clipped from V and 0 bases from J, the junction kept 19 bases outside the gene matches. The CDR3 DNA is TGTGCTCTTGGGGAACTCGGGGAAGGGAACTCTTGGGGGGATTACACCGATAAACTCATCTTT. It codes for CALGELGEGNSWGDYTDKLIF.

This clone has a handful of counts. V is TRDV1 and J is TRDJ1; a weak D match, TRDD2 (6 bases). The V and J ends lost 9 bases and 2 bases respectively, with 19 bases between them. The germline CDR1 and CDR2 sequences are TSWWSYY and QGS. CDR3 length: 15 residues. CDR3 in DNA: TGTGCTCTCCAATCCTACGCCGACTGGACCGATAAACTCATCTTT. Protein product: CALQSYADWTDKLIF.

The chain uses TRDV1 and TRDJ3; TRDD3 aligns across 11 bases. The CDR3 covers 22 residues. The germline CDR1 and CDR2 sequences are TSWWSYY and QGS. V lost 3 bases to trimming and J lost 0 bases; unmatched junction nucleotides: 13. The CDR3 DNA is TGTGCTCTTGGGGAGATTTCCCCTGGGGGATACCTCAGCTCCTGGGACACCCGACAGATGTTTTTC. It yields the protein CALGEISPGGYLSSWDTRQMFF.

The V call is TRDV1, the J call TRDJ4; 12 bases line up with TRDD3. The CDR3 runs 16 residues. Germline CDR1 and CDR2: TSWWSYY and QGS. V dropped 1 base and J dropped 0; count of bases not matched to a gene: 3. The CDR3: CALGERAGGYARPLIF. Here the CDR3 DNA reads TGTGCTCTTGGGGAACGGGCTGGGGGATACGCCAGACCCCTGATCTTT.

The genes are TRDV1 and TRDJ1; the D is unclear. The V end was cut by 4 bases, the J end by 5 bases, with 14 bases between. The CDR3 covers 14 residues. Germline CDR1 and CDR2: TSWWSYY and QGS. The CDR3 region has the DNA TGTGCTCTTGGGGTCCTTAGGTCCCAGGATAAACTCATCTTT. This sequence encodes CALGVLRSQDKLIF.

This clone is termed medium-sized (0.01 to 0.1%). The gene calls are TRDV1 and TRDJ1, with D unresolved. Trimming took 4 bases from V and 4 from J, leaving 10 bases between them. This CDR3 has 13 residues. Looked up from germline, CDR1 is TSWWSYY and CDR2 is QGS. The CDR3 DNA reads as TGTGCTCTTGGGGTACCTTATGACGATAAACTCATCTTT. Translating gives CALGVPYDDKLIF.

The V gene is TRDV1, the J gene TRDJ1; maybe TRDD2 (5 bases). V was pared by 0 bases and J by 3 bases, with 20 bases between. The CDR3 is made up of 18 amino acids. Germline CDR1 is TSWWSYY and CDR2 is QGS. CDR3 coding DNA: TGTGCTCTTGGGGAACTAAACGACCTACGCCATTGCGCCGATAAACTCATCTTT. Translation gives CALGELNDLRHCADKLIF.

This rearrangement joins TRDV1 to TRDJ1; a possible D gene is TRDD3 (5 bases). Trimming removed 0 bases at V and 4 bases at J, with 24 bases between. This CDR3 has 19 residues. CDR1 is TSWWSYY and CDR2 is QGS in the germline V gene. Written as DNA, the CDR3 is TGTGCTCTTGGGGAACTAGCGAGGGGGCTCCCTGTTGTGGGCGATAAACTCATCTTT. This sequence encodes CALGELARGLPVVGDKLIF.

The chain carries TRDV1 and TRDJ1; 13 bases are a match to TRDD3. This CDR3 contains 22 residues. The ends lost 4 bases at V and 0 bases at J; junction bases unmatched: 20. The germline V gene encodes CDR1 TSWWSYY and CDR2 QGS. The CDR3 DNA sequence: TGTGCTCTTGGGGTTCTTCCTACGTTTTTTACTGGGGGATACGGGTACACCGATAAACTCATCTTT. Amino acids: CALGVLPTFFTGGYGYTDKLIF.

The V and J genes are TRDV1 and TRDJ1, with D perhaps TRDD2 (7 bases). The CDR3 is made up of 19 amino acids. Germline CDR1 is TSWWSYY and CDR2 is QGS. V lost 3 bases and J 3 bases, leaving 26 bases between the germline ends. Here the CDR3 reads CALGEATFLGINPPDKLIF. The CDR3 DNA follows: TGTGCTCTTGGGGAGGCAACCTTCCTGGGGATCAACCCACCCGATAAACTCATCTTT.